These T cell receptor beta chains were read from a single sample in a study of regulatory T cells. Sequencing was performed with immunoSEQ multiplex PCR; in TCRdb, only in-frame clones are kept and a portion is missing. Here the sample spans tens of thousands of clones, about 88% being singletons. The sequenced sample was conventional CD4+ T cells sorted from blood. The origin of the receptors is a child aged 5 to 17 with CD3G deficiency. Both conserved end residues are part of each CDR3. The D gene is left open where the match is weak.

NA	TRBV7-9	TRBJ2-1	TGTGCCAGCAGCTTAGATATGTCTTACTACAATGAGCAGTTCTTC	CASSLDMSYYNEQFF
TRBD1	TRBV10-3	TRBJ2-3	TGTGCCACCAGGGGACAGCTCGTGGATACGCAGTATTTT	CATRGQLVDTQYF
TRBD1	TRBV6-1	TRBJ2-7	TGTGCCAGCAGCCCCTTCTGGACAGGGAGCTACGAGCAGTACTTC	CASSPFWTGSYEQYF
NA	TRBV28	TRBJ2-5	TGTGCCAGCAGTCTCCGGGACACTCCACGTCAGACCCAGTACTTC	CASSLRDTPRQTQYF
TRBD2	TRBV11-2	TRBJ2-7	TGTGCCAGCAGCTTAAGTAGGTTGGCTAGCGGGAAGAGGGCCTACGAGCAGTACTTC	CASSLSRLASGKRAYEQYF
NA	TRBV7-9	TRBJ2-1	TGTGCCAGCAGCAATAGTAATGAGCAGTTCTTC	CASSNSNEQFF
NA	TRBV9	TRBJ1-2	TGTGCCAGCAGCGTAGGCGTTCTGGGGCAGGCCCGCGGTAACTATGGCTACACCTTC	CASSVGVLGQARGNYGYTF
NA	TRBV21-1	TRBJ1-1	TGTGCCAGCAGCAAGCTGCCACCGACCCCCCGACCTTTCGGGACAGACCACGGCACTGAAGCTTTCTTT	CASSKLPPTPRPFGTDHGTEAFF
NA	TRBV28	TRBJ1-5	TGTGCCAGCAGCCCCCGACGGAGAAATCAGCCCCAGCATTTT	CASSPRRRNQPQHF
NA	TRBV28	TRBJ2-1	TGTGCCAGCAGTTTCGGGGGCCGGGAGCAGTTCTTC	CASSFGGREQFF